The clone carrying this T cell receptor (beta chain) was recorded once. No antigen is known for it. Trimming removed 4 bases from V and 6 bases from J; junction bases left unmatched: 4. In germline, CDR1 is SGHVS, CDR2 FQNEAQ. CDR3 length: 16 amino acids. This entry comes from a study of cytomegalovirus exposure and HLA in healthy donors. Study conclusions and caveats: There were some public TCRs occurring in many donors, but most TCR sequences were rare.

A multiplex PCR was run with 60 Vbeta primers and 13 Jbeta primers. The table came from immunoSEQ multiplex PCR; TCRdb's copy has only in-frame clones and leaves some out. The sample includes some 70,000 clones, approximately 84% of them seen just once. The sequenced material came from PBMCs. This receptor was obtained from a woman aged 50 to 60 in good health and CMV-seronegative. The chain links TRBV7-8 to TRBJ2-2; TRBD2 aligns across 14 bases. CDR3 DNA: TGTGCCAGCAGCTCCGGGACTAGCGGGAGCCCCGGGGAGCTGTTTTTT. Its translation: CASSSGTSGSPGELFF.